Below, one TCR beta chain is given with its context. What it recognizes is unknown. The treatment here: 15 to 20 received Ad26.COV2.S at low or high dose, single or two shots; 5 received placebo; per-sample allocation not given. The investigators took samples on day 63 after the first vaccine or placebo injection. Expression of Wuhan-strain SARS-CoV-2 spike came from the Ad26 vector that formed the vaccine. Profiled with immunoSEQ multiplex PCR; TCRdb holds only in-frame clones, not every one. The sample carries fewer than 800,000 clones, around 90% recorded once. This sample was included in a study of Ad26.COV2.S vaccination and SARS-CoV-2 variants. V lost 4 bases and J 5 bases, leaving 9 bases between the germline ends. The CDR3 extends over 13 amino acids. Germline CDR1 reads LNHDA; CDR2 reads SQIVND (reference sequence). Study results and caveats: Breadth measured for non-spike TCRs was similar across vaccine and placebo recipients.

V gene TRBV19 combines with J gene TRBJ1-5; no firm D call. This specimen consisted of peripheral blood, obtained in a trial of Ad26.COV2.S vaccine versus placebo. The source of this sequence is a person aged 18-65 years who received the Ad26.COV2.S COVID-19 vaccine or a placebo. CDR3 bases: TGTGCCAGTAGTAACCCGGACGATCAGCCCCAGCATTTT. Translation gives CASSNPDDQPQHF.